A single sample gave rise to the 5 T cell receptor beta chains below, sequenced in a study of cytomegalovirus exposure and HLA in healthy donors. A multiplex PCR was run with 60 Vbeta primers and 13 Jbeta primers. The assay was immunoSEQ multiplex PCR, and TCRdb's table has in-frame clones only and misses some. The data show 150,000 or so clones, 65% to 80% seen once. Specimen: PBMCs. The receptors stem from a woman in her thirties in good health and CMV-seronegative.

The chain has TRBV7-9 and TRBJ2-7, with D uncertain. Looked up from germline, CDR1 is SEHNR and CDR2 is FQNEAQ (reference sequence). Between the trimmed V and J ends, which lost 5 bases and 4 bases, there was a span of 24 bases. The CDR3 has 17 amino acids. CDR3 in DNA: TGTGCCAGCAGCCCACCCCTGGCAACAGTATCCAGGTACGAGCAGTACTTC. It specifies CASSPPLATVSRYEQYF.

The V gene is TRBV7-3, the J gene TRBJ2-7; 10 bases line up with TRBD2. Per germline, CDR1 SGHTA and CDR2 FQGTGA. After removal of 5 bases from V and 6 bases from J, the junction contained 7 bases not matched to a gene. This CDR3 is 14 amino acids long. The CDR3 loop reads CASSLSGGSSEQYF. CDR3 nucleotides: TGTGCCAGCAGCCTTAGCGGGGGGTCTAGCGAGCAGTACTTC.

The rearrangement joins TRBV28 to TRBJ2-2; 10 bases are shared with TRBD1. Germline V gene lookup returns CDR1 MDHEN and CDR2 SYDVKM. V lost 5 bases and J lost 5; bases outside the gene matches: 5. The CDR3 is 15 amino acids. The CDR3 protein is CASSPWDRGTGELFF. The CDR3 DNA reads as TGTGCCAGCAGTCCTTGGGACAGGGGAACCGGGGAGCTGTTTTTT.

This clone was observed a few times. Here the CDR3 reads CASSLDGASYEQYF. Here the CDR3 DNA reads TGCGCCAGCAGCTTGGATGGGGCTTCCTACGAGCAGTACTTC. V gene TRBV5-1 combines with J gene TRBJ2-7; a possible D gene is TRBD1 (5 bases). The CDR3 has 14 amino acids. The germline CDR1 and CDR2 sequences are SGHRS and YFSETQ. Trimming stripped 0 bases from V and 1 base from J, with 8 bases between.

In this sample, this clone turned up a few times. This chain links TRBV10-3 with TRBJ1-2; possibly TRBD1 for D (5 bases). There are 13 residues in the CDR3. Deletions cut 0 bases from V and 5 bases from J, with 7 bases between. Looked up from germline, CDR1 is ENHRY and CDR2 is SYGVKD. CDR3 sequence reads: CAISESTEYGYTF. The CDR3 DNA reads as TGTGCCATCAGTGAGTCGACAGAGTATGGCTACACCTTC.